This TCR beta chain comes out of a study of regulatory T cells in long-lasting Graves disease. Study-wide points: Accuracy was perhaps lowered by the small sample size. Persistent disease exhibited a predilection for TRBV28, TRBJ1-2 and TRBJ2-5.

CDR3 regions were amplified by Arm-PCR using iRepertoire HTBI primers to build TCR beta libraries. From the multiplex PCR reads, TCRdb called clonotypes with MiXCR, one entry per CDR3 protein. The repertoire holds roughly 430,000 distinct CDR3 sequences, with around 20% as singletons. With respect to this clonotype: What it recognizes is unknown.

CDR3 size: 16 residues. Looked up from germline, CDR1 is SGHRS and CDR2 is YFSETQ. With 4 bases removed from V and 4 bases from J, the gap between germline ends came to 20 bases. Time point specified: persistent/refractory GD, antithyroid drugs over 5 years with positive TRAb. From PBMCs, RNA was extracted and then used to make the TCR library. The chain carries TRBV5-1 and TRBJ2-5; no clear D. The sequencing used peripheral blood mononuclear cells (PBMCs), collected when the disease was refractory, from a patient treated with antithyroid drugs. The clonotype originates from a female donor with Graves disease. The CDR3 region is CASSAQSSSYGETQYF. CDR3 nucleotides: TGCGCCAGCAGCGCACAATCCTCTAGTTATGGAGAGACCCAGTACTTC.